This T cell receptor (beta chain) was documented in a study of OX40 agonist ivuxolimab in advanced cancers. There are 13 residues in the CDR3. V lost 2 bases and J 0 bases, leaving 4 bases between the germline ends. Germline CDR1 ENHRY, CDR2 SYGVKD. Study-wide results and limits: Nonresponders included some who also had low normalized T-cell clonal expansion. Partial responders receiving 0.1-3.0 mg/kg showed among the lowest clonal expansion.

Clones were sequenced by immunoSEQ multiplex PCR, and TCRdb holds only the in-frame ones, with some missing. The sample includes nearly 70,000 clones, over 75% of them seen just once. About this clone: What it recognizes is unknown.

The clonotype comes from an adult with an advanced solid tumor such as melanoma, head and neck, liver or kidney cancer. The sample here was CD4+ or CD8+ T cells sorted from blood, taken in a trial of the OX40 agonist ivuxolimab. The chain couples TRBV10-3 to TRBJ1-2; D remains unclear. The CDR3: CAISESTNYGYTF. CDR3 coding DNA: TGTGCCATCAGTGAGAGTACTAACTATGGCTACACCTTC.